This T cell receptor (beta chain) originates from a study of T cell repertoires in cytomegalovirus infection. Study-wide background: Recently identified HLA-C-restricted CMV epitopes were among the peptides used.

TCRdb recomputed calls from the reads with MiXCR, one row per CDR3 protein. The sample holds about half a million distinct CDR3 sequences, roughly 42% seen once. Germline V CDR1 and CDR2: LNHNV, YYDKDF (reference sequence). Trimming shortened V by 2 bases and J by 6 bases, and 9 bases separated the two germline ends. This CDR3 region has 13 residues. A remark on this clonotype: The antigen remains undetermined.

The specimen comprised cultured PBMCs, sampled from culture after CMV antigen stimulation. The V and J genes are TRBV15 and TRBJ2-3; D uncertain. The sequence came from a human donor in good health (CMV status not recorded). Some clones in this sample may be carry-over from other donors' samples. CDR3 sequence: CATSRSLGDTQYF. CDR3 DNA: TGTGCCACCAGCAGATCTCTGGGGGATACGCAGTATTTT.